These 5 T cell receptor beta chains were all obtained from the same sample, sequenced in a study of prognosis after radiotherapy for stage I lung cancer. Researchers used two-round multiplex PCR to amplify TCR beta CDR3 starting from genomic DNA. TRBV and TRBJ genes each had their own specific primers in first-round PCR. TCRdb re-called the multiplex PCR reads through MiXCR, storing one row per CDR3 protein. The top ten clones hold approximately 67% of a sample with around 25,000 distinct CDR3 sequences, 35% to 40% of them seen once. The source material was PBMCs, sampled before or after stereotactic body radiation therapy (not recorded which). The receptor set was obtained from a donor aged 50 or older with non-small cell lung cancer.

The sample holds many counts of this clonotype. The CDR3 protein is CASSRDLTTGELFF. The DNA for the CDR3 is TGTGCCAGTAGTAGAGACTTGACCACCGGGGAGCTGTTTTTT. The chain links TRBV19 to TRBJ2-2; D is undetermined. The CDR3 is 14 amino acids. CDR1 and CDR2 from the germline V gene are LNHDA and SQIVND (reference sequence). Deletions cut 4 bases from V and 4 bases from J, with 10 bases between.

This clonotype showed up many times. This sequence joins TRBV18 and TRBJ1-4; perhaps TRBD1 as D (5 bases). Germline CDR1 reads KGHSH; CDR2 reads LQKENI. This CDR3 spans 17 amino acids. Trimming removed 1 base at V and 0 bases at J, with 12 bases between. In DNA form, the CDR3 reads TGTGCCAGCTCACCACTTCCGAGGGGATCAACTAATGAAAAACTGTTTTTT. It yields the protein CASSPLPRGSTNEKLFF.

This clonotype was counted ten times or more. This rearrangement joins TRBV2 to TRBJ1-1; no reliable D call. Germline V gene data show CDR1 as SNHLY and CDR2 as FYNNEI. Deletions cut 9 bases from V and 1 base from J, with 12 bases between. The CDR3 length is 13 residues. The CDR3 bases are TGTGCCAGTCTCGCAACAGAGAACACTGAAGCTTTCTTT. This gives the protein CASLATENTEAFF. Together with reference TRBV2 and TRBJ1-1, the CDR3 gives the full variable domain: EPEVTQTPSHQVTQMGQEVILRCVPISNHLYFYWYRQILGQKVEFLVSFYNNEISEKSEIFDDQFSVERPDGSNFTLKIRSTKLEDSAMYFCASLATENTEAFFGQGTRLTVV.

This clonotype counts as medium-sized. V usage is TRBV27 and J usage is TRBJ1-5; D gene ambiguous. The V and J ends lost 1 base and 2 bases respectively, with 12 bases between them. Germline lookup yields CDR1 MNHEY and CDR2 SMNVEV (reference sequence). This CDR3 region has 16 residues. Here the CDR3 reads CASSLYGPQGNQPQHF. CDR3 DNA sequence: TGTGCCAGCAGTTTATATGGCCCCCAGGGCAATCAGCCCCAGCATTTT.

In the case of this clonotype: The junction and the germline gene differ at one end; a read error may be behind it. V and J are TRBV28 and TRBJ2-2, with TRBD1 as a possible D gene (6 bases). The germline gives CDR1 MDHEN, CDR2 SYDVKM. CDR3 size: 16 residues. DNA of the CDR3: TGTGCCAGCAGTTTATTTGGGGGCGCGGGCACCCGGGAGCTGTTTTTT. It specifies CASSLFGGAGTRELFF. The full variable domain, with the rest looked up from reference TRBV28 and TRBJ2-2, is DVKVTQSSRYLVKRTGEKVFLECVQDMDHENMFWYRQDPGLGLRLIYFSYDVKMKEKGDIPEGYSVSREKKERFSLILESASTNQTSMYLCASSLFGGAGTRELFFGEGSRLTVL.